This TCR beta chain comes out of a study of a mutant IDH1 vaccine in newly diagnosed glioma. About the study: Treated patients had a mean age of around 40 years and a sex split that was approximately 62% male and roughly 38% female. Most patients had received both radiotherapy and temozolomide, the prior options being radiotherapy, temozolomide, or both. Study observations and caveats: Approximately 95% of patients showed vaccine-induced immune responses across multiple MHC alleles.

Sample time point: week 11, during vaccination. What each vaccine dose contained was 300 ug of mutant IDH1 20-mer peptide, accompanied by topical imiquimod. CDR1 is MNHNY and CDR2 is SVGAGI in the germline V gene (reference sequence). Unmatched junction bases numbered 7, after V lost 8 bases and J lost 1 base. This CDR3 is built from 15 residues. The data were produced by immunoSEQ multiplex PCR, yet TCRdb's version contains in-frame clones alone and is incomplete. The sample lists tens of thousands of clones; around 84% were seen once. This clone was observed a handful of times. Its antigen is as yet unknown.

The clonotype comes from a woman aged 50 to 60 with glioma. The sample in question was PBMCs, obtained from a glioma patient whose treatment included an IDH1 peptide vaccine. The chain joins TRBV6-6 to TRBJ1-1, with TRBD1 matching 10 bases. DNA for the CDR3: TGTGCCAGCTCAAGTGGGACAGGGGCGAACACTGAAGCTTTCTTT. Translating it yields CASSSGTGANTEAFF.